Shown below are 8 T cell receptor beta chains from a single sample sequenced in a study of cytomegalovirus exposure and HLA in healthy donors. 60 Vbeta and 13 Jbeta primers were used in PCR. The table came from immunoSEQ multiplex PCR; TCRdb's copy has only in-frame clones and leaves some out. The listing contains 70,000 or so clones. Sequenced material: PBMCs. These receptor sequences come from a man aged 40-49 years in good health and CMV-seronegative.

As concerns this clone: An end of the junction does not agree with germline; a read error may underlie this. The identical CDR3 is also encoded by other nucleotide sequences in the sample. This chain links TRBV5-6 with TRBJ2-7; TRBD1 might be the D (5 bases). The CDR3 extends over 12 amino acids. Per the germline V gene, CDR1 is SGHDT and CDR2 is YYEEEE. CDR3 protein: CASSLGDYEQYF. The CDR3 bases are TGTGCCAGCAGCTTAGGGGATTACGAGCAGTATTTC. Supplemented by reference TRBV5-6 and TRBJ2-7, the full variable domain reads DAGVTQSPTHLIKTRGQQVTLRCSPKSGHDTVSWYQQALGQGPQFIFQYYEEEERQRGNFPDRFSGHQFPNYSSELNVNALLLGDSALYLCASSLGDYEQYFGPGTRLTVT.

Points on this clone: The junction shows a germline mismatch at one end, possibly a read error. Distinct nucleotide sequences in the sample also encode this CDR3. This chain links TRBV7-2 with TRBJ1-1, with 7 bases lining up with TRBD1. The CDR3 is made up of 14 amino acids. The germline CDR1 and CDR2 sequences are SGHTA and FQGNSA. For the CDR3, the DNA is TGTGCCAGCAGCTCTCCACAGGGGATCGCTGAAGCCTTCTTT. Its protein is CASSSPQGIAEAFF.

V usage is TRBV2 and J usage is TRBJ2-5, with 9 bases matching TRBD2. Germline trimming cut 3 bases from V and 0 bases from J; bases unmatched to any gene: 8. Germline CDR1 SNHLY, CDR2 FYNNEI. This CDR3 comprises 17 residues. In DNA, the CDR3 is TGTGCCAGCAGTGAGGCTCTAAGCGGGGGGTACCAAGAGACCCAGTACTTC. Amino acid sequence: CASSEALSGGYQETQYF.

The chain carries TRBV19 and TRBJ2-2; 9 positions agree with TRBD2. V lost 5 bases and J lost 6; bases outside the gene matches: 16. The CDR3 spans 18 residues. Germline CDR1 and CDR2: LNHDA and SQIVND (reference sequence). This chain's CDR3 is CASSYLLASGRPPGELFF. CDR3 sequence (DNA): TGTGCCAGTAGTTATCTCCTAGCAAGCGGGAGGCCGCCCGGGGAGCTGTTTTTT.

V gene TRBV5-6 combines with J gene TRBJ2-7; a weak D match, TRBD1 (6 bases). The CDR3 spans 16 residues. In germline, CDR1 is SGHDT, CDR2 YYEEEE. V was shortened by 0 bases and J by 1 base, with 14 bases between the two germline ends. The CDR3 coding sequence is TGTGCCAGCAGCTTGGAGTTGGGGACAAAGTCCTACGAGCAGTACTTC. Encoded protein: CASSLELGTKSYEQYF.

The CDR3 DNA is TGTGCCAGCAGTCCTCTCGGGGTTTATGCCCTCCACTTT. Its translation: CASSPLGVYALHF. This sequence joins TRBV28 and TRBJ1-6; D call uncertain. Germline V CDR1 and CDR2: MDHEN, SYDVKM. This CDR3 has 13 amino acids. V was pared by 5 bases and J by 14 bases, with 16 bases between.

The CDR3: CSVGGLAGVPSYEQYF. DNA of the CDR3: TGCAGCGTTGGGGGACTAGCGGGGGTACCCTCATACGAGCAGTACTTC. The V gene is TRBV29-1, the J gene TRBJ2-7; 14 nucleotides line up with TRBD2. V lost 4 bases, J lost 4 bases, and 9 bases stayed unmatched. CDR1 and CDR2 (germline): SQVTM, ANQGSEA. This CDR3 has 16 amino acids.

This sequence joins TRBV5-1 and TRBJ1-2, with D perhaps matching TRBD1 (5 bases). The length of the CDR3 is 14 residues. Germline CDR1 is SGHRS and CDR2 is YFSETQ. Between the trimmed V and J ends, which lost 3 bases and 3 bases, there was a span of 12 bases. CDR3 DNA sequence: TGCGCCAGCAGCTCGGGACCGGGAGACTATGGCTACACCTTC. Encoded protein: CASSSGPGDYGYTF. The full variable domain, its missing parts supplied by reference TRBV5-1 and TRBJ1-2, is KAGVTQTPRYLIKTRGQQVTLSCSPISGHRSVSWYQQTPGQGLQFLFEYFSETQRNKGNFPGRFSGRQFSNSRSEMNVSTLELGDSALYLCASSSGPGDYGYTFGSGTRLTVV.